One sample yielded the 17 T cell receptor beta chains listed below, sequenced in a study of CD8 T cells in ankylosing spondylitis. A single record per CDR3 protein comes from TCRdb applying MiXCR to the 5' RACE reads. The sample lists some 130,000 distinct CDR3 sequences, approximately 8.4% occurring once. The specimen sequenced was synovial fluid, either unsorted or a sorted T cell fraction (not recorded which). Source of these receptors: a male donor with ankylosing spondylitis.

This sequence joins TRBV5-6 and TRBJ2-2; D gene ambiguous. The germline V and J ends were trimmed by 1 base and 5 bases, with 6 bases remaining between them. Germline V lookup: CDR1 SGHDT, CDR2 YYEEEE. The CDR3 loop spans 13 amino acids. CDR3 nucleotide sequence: TGTGCCAGCAGCTTGAGGCAAACCGGGGAGCTGTTTTTT. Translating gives CASSLRQTGELFF.

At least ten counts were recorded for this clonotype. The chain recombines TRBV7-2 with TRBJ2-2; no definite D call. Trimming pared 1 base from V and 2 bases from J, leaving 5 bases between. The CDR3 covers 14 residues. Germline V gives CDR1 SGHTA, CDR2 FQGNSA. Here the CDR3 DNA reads TGTGCCAGCAGCTTAGTGGTCAACACCGGGGAGCTGTTTTTT. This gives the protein CASSLVVNTGELFF. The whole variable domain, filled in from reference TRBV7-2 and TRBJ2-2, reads GAGVSQSPSNKVTEKGKDVELRCDPISGHTALYWYRQSLGQGLEFLIYFQGNSAPDKSGLPSDRFSAERTGGSVSTLTIQRTQQEDSAVYLCASSLVVNTGELFFGEGSRLTVL.

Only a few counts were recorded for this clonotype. CDR3 region: CASSIGPNNEQFF. The DNA of the CDR3 is TGTGCCAGCAGTATAGGGCCGAACAATGAGCAGTTCTTC. This rearrangement joins TRBV7-2 to TRBJ2-1; no clear D gene. V lost 6 bases and J lost 5, with 11 bases in between. This CDR3 comprises 13 residues. Germline V gene sequence: CDR1 SGHTA, CDR2 FQGNSA.

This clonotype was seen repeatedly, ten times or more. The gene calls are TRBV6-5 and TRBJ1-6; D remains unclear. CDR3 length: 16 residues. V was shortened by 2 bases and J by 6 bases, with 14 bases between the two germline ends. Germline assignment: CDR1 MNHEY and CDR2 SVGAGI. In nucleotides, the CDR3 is TGTGCCAGCAGTTACCTGGCTGGCGGAATTAATTCACCCCTCCACTTT. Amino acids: CASSYLAGGINSPLHF.

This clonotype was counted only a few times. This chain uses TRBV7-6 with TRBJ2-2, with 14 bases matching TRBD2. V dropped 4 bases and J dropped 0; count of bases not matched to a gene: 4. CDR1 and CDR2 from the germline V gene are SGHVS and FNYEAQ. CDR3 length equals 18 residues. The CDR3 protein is CASSSRTSGRSNTGELFF. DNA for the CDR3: TGTGCCAGCAGCTCGCGGACTAGCGGGAGGTCGAACACCGGGGAGCTGTTTTTT.

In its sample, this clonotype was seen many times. CDR3 sequence reads: CSARGWGINTGELFF. The CDR3 DNA follows: TGCAGTGCTAGAGGCTGGGGAATAAACACCGGGGAGCTGTTTTTT. This chain joins TRBV20-1 and TRBJ2-2, with unresolved D. V was cut by 1 base and J by 2 bases, with 11 bases left in between. CDR3 length: 15 residues. The V gene's germline CDR1 is DFQATT and CDR2 SNEGSKA (reference sequence).

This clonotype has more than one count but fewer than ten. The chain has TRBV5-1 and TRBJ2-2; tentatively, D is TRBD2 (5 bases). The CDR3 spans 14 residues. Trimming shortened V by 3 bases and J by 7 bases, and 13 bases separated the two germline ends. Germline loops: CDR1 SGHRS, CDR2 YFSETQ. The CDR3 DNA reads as TGCGCCAGCAGCTCTGTTGGACTGGTCGGGGAGCTGTTTTTT. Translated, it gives CASSSVGLVGELFF.

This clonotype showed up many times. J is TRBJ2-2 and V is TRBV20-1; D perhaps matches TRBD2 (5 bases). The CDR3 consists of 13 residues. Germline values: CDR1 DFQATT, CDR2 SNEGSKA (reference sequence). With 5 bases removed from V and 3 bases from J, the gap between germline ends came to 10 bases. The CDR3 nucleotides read TGCAGTGCTGCGGACTCCTACACCGGGGAGCTGTTTTTT. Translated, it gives CSAADSYTGELFF.

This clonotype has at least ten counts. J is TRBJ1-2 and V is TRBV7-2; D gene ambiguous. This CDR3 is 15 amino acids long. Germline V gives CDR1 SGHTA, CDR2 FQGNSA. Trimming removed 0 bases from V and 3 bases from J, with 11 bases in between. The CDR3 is CASSLAWERYYGYTF. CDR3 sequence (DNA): TGTGCCAGCAGCTTAGCGTGGGAGAGATACTATGGCTACACCTTC. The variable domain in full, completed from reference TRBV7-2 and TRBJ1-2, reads GAGVSQSPSNKVTEKGKDVELRCDPISGHTALYWYRQSLGQGLEFLIYFQGNSAPDKSGLPSDRFSAERTGGSVSTLTIQRTQQEDSAVYLCASSLAWERYYGYTFGSGTRLTVV.

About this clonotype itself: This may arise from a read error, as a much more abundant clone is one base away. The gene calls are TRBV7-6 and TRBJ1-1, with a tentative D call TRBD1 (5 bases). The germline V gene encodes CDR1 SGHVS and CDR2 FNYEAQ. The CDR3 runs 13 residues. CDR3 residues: CASSVQGETESFF. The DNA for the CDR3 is TGTGCCAGCAGCGTGCAGGGTGAGACTGAATCTTTCTTT. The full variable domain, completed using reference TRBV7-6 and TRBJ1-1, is GAGVSQSPRYKVTKRGQDVALRCDPISGHVSLYWYRQALGQGPEFLTYFNYEAQQDKSGLPNDRFSAERPEGSISTLTIQRTEQRDSAMYRCASSVQGETESFFGQGTRLTVV.

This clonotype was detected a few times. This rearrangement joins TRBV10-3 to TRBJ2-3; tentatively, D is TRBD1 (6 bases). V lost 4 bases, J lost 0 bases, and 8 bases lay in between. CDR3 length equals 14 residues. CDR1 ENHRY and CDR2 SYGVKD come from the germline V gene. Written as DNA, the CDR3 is TGTGCCATCAGTGCACAGGGTAGCACAGATACGCAGTATTTT. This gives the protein CAISAQGSTDTQYF.

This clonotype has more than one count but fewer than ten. CDR3 region: CSAKQLAGLNYEQYF. For the CDR3, the DNA is TGCAGTGCAAAGCAGCTAGCGGGACTCAACTACGAGCAGTACTTC. The V call is TRBV20-1, the J call TRBJ2-7, with 9 bases fitting TRBD2. The germline V gene encodes CDR1 DFQATT and CDR2 SNEGSKA (reference sequence). V dropped 6 bases and J dropped 3; count of bases not matched to a gene: 12. The CDR3 runs to 15 residues.

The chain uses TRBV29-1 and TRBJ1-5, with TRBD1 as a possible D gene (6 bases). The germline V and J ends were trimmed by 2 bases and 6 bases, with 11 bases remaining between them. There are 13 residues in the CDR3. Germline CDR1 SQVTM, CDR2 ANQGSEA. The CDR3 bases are TGCAGCGTTGAATCAGGGGTCGGTCAGCCCCAGCATTTT. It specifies CSVESGVGQPQHF.

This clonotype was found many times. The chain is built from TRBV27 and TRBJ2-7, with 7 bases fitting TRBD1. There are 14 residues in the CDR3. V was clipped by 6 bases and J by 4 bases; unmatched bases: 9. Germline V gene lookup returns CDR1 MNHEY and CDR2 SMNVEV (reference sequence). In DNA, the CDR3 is TGTGCCAGCAGCCCCTGGGACAGACTTTACGAGCAGTACTTC. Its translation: CASSPWDRLYEQYF.

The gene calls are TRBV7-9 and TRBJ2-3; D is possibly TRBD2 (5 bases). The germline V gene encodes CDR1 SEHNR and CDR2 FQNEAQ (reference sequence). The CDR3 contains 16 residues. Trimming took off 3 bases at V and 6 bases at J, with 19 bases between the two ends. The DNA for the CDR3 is TGTGCCAGCAGCTTTATCGGCGGGCTAGTTACTGATACGCAGTATTTT. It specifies CASSFIGGLVTDTQYF.

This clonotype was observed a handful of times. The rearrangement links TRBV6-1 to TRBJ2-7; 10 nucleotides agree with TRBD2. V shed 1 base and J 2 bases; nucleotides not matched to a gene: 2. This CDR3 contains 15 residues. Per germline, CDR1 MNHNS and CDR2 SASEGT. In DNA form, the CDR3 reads TGTGCCAGCAGTGAAGGGGGGACTAGCGCCTACGAGCAGTACTTC. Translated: CASSEGGTSAYEQYF.

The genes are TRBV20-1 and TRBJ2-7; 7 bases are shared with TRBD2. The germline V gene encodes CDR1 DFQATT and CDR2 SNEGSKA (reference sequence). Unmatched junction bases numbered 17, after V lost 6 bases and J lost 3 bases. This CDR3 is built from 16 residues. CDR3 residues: CSAGERKSGDDYEQYF. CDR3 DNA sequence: TGCAGTGCGGGGGAGAGGAAGAGCGGGGACGACTACGAGCAGTACTTC.